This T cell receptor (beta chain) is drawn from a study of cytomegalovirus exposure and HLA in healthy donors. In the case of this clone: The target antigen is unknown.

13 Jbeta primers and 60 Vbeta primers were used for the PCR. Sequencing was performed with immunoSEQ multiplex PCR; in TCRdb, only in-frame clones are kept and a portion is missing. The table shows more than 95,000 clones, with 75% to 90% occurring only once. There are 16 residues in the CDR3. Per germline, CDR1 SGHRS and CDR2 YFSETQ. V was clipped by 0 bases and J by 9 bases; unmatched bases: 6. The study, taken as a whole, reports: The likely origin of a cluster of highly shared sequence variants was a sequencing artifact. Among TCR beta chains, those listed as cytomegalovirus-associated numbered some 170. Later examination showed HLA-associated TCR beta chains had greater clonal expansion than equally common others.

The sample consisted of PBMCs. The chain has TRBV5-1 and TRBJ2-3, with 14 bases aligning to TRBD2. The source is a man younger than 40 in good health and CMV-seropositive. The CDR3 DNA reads TGCGCCAGCAGCTTGGAGGGACTAGCGGGGGTAAGGACGCAGTATTTT. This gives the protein CASSLEGLAGVRTQYF.